This TCR beta chain derives from a study of sequential checkpoint blockade in melanoma. The overall study: Randomization was 1:1 between first-line nivolumab→ipilimumab and ipilimumab→nivolumab.

As to treatment: randomized to nivolumab then ipilimumab (arm A) or the reverse (arm B). Live CD3+CD8+ CD19− CD56− cells were sorted from PBMCs. V shed 3 bases and J 4 bases; nucleotides not matched to a gene: 9. This CDR3 spans 16 amino acids. The V gene's germline CDR1 is MNHEY and CDR2 SMNVEV (reference sequence). Sequencing used immunoSEQ multiplex PCR; TCRdb keeps in-frame clones, though not all of them. The sample holds 9,000 to 15,000 clones, about 79% seen once. This receptor was identified in a human donor with melanoma. Sequencing used CD8+ T cells sorted from blood (inferred from file names), obtained from a patient given nivolumab and ipilimumab in sequence. V usage is TRBV27 and J usage is TRBJ1-2; the match to TRBD1 covers 9 bases. CDR3 sequence reads: CASSLTTGTGTYGYTF. The CDR3 DNA reads as TGTGCCAGCAGTTTGACCACGGGGACAGGGACCTATGGCTACACCTTC.